This TCR beta chain was recovered during a study of blood T cell repertoires in COVID-19. Study-level background: The United States, Italy and Spain supplied acute and convalescent COVID-19 samples. T cells, B-cell-depleted T cells, or PBMCs supplied cDNA or gDNA.

Methods used by the authors: The authors estimated nucleated cell counts from reference gene primer amplification. Repertoires were generated with immunoSEQ multiplex PCR, while TCRdb's copy carries only in-frame clones and drops some. Clonal size and the V and J genes are those of that table, whereas D and trimming came from the DNA. The table records a few hundred thousand clones, around 87% of them present only once. The CDR3 runs 14 residues. In germline, CDR1 is KGHSH, CDR2 LQKENI. Trimming removed 3 bases from V and 2 bases from J, with 9 bases in between. Sequencing was performed on peripheral blood. The chain joins TRBV18 to TRBJ2-3; D possibly corresponds to TRBD1 (6 bases). This TCR came from a woman aged 45 to 65 who had recovered from COVID-19. This CDR3 is CASSPGQNTDTQYF. In nucleotides, the CDR3 is TGTGCCAGCTCACCGGGACAAAACACAGATACGCAGTATTTT.